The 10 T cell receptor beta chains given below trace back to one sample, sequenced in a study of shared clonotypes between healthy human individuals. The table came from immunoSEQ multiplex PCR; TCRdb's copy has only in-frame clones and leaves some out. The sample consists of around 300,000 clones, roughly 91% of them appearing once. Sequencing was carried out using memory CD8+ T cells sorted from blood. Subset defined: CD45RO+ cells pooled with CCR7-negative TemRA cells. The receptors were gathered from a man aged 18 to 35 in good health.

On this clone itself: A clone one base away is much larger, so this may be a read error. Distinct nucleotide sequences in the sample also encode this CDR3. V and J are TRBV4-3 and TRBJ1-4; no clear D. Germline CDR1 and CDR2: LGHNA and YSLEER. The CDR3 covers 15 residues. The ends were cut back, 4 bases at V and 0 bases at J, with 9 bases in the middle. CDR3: CASSPTSATNEKLFF. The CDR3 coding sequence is TGCGCCAGCAGCCCCACGAGTGCAACTAATGAAAAACTGTTTTTT.

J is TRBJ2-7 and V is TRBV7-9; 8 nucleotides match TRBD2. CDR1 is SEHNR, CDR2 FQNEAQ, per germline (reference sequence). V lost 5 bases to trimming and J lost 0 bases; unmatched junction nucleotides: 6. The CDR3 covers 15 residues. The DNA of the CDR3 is TGTGCCAGCAGCCCCGGACTAGCACACTCCTACGAGCAGTACTTC. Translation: CASSPGLAHSYEQYF. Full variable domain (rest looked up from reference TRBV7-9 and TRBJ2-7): DTGVSQNPRHKITKRGQNVTFRCDPISEHNRLYWYRQTLGQGPEFLTYFQNEAQLEKSRLLSDRFSAERPKGSFSTLEIQRTEQGDSAMYLCASSPGLAHSYEQYFGPGTRLTVT.

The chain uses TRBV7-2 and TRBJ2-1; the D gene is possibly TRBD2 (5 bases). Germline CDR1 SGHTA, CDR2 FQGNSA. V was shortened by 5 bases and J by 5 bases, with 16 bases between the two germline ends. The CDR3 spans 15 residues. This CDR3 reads CASSRLGTRNNEQFF. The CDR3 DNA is TGTGCCAGCAGCCGCTTAGGTACTAGAAACAATGAGCAGTTCTTC.

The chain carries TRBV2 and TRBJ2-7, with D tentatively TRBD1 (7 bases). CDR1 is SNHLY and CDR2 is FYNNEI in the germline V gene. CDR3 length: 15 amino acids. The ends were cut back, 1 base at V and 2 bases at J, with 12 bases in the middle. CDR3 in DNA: TGTGCCAGCAGTGAAGGACAGGGCGGGACCTACGAGCAGTACTTC. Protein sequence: CASSEGQGGTYEQYF.

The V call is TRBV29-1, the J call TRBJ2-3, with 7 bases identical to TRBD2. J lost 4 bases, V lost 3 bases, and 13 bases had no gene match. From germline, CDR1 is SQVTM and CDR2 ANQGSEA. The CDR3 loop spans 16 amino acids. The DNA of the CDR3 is TGCAGCGTTGAGGGACTACCCGCCTCGGGACCAGATACGCAGTATTTT. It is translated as CSVEGLPASGPDTQYF.

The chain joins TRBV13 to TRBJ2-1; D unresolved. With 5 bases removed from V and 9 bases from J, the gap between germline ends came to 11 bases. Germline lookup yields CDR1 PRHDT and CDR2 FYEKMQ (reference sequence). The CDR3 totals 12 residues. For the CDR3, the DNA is TGTGCCAGCAGCACTGGTACGGGTGAGCAGTTCTTC. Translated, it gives CASSTGTGEQFF.

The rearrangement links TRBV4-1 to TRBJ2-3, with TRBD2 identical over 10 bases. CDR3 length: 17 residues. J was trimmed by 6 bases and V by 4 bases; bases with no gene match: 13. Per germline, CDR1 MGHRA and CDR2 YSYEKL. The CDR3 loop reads CASSRWTSGFYGDTQYF. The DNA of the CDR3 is TGCGCCAGCAGCCGATGGACTAGCGGTTTCTATGGGGATACGCAGTATTTT.

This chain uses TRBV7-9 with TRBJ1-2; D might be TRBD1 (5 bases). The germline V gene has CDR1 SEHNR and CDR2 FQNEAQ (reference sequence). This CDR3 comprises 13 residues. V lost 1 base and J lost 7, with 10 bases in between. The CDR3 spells CASSLGAGLGYTF. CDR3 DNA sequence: TGTGCCAGCAGCTTAGGCGCAGGGCTTGGCTACACCTTC.

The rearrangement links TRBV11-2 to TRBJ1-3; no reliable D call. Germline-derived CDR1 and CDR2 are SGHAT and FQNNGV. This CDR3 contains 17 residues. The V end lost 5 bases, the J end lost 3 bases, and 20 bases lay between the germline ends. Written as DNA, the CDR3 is TGTGCCAGCAGCACACACGAGGGAATTGCACGTGGAAACACCATATATTTT. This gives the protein CASSTHEGIARGNTIYF.

Here the CDR3 DNA reads TGTGCCAGCAGCCAAGGACTAGCCTCCTACGAGCAGTACTTC. This gives the protein CASSQGLASYEQYF. V is TRBV4-2 and J is TRBJ2-7, with 7 bases matching TRBD2. The CDR3 spans 14 residues. The ends lost 1 base at V and 0 bases at J; junction bases unmatched: 0. CDR1 is LGHNA, CDR2 YNFKEQ, per germline.